This T cell receptor (beta chain) was obtained from a study of T cell responses to AZD1222 COVID-19 vaccine. Germline V gene lookup returns CDR1 MNHNY and CDR2 SVGAGI (reference sequence). The V segment lost 8 bases and the J segment 3 bases; nucleotides outside the gene matches: 8. This CDR3 region has 15 residues. Only in-frame clones appear in the TCRdb table, and some are missing; sequencing was by immunoSEQ multiplex PCR. The data hold approximately 150,000 clones, with around 90% observed a single time. This chain joins TRBV6-6 and TRBJ2-2; 8 bases line up with TRBD2. Sequences were derived from peripheral blood, sampled 28 days after the second AZD1222 dose. The receptor was derived from an adult who received the AZD1222 COVID-19 vaccine. The CDR3 loop reads CASLPGTRDTGELFF. As DNA, the CDR3 is TGTGCCAGCCTACCCGGGACTAGGGACACCGGGGAGCTGTTTTTT.